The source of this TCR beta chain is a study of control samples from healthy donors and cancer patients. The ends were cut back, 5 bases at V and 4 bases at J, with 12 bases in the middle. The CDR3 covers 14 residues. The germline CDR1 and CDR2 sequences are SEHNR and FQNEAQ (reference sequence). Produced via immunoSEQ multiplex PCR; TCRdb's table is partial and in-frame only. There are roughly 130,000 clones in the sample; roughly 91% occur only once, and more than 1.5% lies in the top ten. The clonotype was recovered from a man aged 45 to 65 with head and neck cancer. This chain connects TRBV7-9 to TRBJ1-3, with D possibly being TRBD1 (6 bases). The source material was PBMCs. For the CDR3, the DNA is TGTGCCAGCAGCGAACAGGGTAGCGGAAACACCATATATTTT. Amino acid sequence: CASSEQGSGNTIYF.